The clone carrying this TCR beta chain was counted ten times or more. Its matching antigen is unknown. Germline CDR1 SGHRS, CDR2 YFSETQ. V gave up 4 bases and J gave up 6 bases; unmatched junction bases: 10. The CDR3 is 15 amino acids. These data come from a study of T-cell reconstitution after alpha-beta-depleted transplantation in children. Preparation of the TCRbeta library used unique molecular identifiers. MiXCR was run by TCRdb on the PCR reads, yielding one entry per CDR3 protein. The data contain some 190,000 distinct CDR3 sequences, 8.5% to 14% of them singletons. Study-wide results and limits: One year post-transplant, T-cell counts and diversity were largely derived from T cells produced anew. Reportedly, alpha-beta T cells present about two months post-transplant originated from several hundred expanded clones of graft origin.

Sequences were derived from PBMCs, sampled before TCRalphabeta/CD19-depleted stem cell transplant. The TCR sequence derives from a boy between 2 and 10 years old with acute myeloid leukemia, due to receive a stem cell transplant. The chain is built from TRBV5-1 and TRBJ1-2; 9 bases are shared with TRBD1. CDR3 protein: CASSPTAGTGNGYTF. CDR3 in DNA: TGCGCCAGCAGCCCGACCGCCGGGACAGGGAATGGCTACACCTTC.